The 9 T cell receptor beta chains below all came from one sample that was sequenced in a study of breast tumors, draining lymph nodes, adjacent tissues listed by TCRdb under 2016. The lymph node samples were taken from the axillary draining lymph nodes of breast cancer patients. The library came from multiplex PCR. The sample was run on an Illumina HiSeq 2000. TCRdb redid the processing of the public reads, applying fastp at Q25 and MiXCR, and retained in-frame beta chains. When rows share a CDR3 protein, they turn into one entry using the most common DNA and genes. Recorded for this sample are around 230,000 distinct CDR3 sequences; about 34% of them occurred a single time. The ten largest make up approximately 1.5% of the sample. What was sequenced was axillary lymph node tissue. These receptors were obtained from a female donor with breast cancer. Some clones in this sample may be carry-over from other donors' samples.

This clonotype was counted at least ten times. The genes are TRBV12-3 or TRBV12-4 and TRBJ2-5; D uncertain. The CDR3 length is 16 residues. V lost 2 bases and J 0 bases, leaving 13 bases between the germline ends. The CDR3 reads CASSLIPAPYQETQYF. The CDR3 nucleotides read TGTGCCAGCAGTTTAATCCCAGCTCCGTACCAAGAGACCCAGTACTTC.

CDR3 nucleotide sequence: TGTGCCAGCAACCCTTTCGGGACCGACTATGGCTACACCTTC. This translates into CASNPFGTDYGYTF. The chain couples TRBV28 to TRBJ1-2, with D tentatively TRBD1 (5 bases). CDR3 size: 14 residues. The V end lost 7 bases, the J end lost 3 bases, and 15 bases lay between the germline ends. Germline values: CDR1 MDHEN, CDR2 SYDVKM.

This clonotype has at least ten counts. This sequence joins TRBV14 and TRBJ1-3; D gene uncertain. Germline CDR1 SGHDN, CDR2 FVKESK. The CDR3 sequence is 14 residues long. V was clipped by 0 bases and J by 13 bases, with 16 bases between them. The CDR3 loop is CASSQESRSSPIYF. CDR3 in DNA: TGTGCCAGCAGCCAAGAGTCCAGAAGTAGTCCGATATATTTT.

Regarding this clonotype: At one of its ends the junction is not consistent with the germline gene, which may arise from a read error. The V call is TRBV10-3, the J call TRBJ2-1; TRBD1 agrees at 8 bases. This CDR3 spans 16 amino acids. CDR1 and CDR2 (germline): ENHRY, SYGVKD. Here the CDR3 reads CATSEPKPGTGNEQFF. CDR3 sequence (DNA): TGTGCCACCAGTGAGCCGAAACCCGGGACAGGAAATGAGCAGTTCTTC.

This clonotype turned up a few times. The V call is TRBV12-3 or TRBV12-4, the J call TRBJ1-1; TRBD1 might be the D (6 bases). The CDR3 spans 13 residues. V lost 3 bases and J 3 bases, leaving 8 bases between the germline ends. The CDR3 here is CASSLQGYTEAFF. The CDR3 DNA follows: TGTGCCAGCAGTTTGCAGGGGTACACTGAAGCTTTCTTT.

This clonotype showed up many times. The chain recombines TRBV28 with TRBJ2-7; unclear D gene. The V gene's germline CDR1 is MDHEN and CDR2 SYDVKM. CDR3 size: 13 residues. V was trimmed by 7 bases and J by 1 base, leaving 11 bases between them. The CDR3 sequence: CASNRQISYEQYF. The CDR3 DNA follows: TGTGCCAGCAATCGGCAGATATCCTACGAGCAGTACTTC.

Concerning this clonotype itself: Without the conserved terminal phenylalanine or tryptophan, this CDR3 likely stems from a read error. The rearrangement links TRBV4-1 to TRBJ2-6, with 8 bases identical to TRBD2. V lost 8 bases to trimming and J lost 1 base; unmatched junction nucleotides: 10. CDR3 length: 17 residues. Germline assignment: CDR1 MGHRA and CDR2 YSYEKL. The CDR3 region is CASSKGSGRSGANVLTL. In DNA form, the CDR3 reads TGCGCCAGCTCTAAGGGCAGCGGGAGATCTGGGGCCAACGTCCTGACTCTC.

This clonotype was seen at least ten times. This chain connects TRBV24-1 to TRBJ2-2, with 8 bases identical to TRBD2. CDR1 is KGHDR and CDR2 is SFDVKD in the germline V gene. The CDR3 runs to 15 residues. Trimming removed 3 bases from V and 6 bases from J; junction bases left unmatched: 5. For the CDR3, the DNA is TGTGCCACCAGTGATCCTAGACTAGCGTCCGGGGAGCTGTTTTTT. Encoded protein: CATSDPRLASGELFF.

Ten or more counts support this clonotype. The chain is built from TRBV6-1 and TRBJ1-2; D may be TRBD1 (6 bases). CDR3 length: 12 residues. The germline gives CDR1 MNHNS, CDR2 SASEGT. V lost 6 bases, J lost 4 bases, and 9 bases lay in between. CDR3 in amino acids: CASRDSFYGYTF. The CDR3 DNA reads TGTGCCAGCAGGGACAGCTTCTATGGCTACACCTTC.